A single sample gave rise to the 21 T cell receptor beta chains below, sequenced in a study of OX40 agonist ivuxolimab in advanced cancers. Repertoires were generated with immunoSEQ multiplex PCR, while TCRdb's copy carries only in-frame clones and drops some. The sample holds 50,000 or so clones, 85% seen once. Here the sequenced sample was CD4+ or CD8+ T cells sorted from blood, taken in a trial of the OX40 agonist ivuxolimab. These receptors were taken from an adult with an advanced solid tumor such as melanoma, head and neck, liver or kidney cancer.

In DNA form, the CDR3 reads TGTGCCAGTCGGTCAGGTAATCAGCCCCAGCATTTT. It yields the protein CASRSGNQPQHF. This chain links TRBV19 with TRBJ1-5; the D is unclear. Germline V lookup: CDR1 LNHDA, CDR2 SQIVND (reference sequence). The CDR3 has 12 amino acids. V was trimmed by 8 bases and J by 4 bases, leaving 9 bases between them.

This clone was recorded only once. CDR3 sequence reads: CASSLRGELFF. The CDR3 bases are TGTGCCAGCAGTTTAAGGGGGGAGCTGTTTTTT. This chain connects TRBV28 to TRBJ2-2, with unresolved D. Germline assignment: CDR1 MDHEN and CDR2 SYDVKM. The CDR3 covers 11 residues. V was cut by 2 bases and J by 8 bases, with 3 bases left in between.

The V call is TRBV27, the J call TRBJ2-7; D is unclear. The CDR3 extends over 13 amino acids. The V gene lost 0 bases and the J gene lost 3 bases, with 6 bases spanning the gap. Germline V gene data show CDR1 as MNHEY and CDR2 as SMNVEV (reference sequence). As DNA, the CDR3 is TGTGCCAGCAGTTTATCCCAAGGCTACGAGCAGTACTTC. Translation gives CASSLSQGYEQYF.

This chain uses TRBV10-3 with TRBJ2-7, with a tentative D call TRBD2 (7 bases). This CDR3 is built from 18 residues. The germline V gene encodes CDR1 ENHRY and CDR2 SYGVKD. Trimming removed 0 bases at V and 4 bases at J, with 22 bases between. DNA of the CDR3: TGTGCCATCAGTGAGTCACTACGTGGGGGGGCAGGGGAATACGAGCAGTACTTC. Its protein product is CAISESLRGGAGEYEQYF.

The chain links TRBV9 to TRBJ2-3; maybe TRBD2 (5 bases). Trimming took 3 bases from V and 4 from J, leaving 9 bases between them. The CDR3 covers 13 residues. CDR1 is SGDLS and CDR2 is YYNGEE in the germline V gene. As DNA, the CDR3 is TGTGCCAGCAGCGACGAGGGCCCAGATACGCAGTATTTT. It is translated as CASSDEGPDTQYF.

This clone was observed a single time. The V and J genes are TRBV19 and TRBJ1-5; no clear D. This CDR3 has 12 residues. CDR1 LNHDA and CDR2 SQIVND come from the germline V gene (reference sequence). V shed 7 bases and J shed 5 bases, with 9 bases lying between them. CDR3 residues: CASTGLDQPQHF. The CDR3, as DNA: TGTGCCAGTACCGGCCTCGATCAGCCCCAGCATTTT.

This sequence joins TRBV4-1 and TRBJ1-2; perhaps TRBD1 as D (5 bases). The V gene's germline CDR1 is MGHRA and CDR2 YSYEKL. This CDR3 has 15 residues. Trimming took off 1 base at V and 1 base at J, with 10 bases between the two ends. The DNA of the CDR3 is TGCGCCAGCAGCCAAGGGGTGGGGGATAACTATGGCTACACCTTC. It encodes CASSQGVGDNYGYTF.

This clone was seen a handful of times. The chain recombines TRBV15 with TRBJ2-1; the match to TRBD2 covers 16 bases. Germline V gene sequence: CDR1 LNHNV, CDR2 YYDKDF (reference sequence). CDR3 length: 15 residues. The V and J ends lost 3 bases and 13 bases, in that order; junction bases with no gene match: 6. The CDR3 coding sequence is TGTGCCACCAGCAGGGAGGGACTAGCGGGGGGGTCTCAGTTCTTC. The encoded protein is CATSREGLAGGSQFF. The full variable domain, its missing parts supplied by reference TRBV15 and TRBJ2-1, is DAMVIQNPRYQVTQFGKPVTLSCSQTLNHNVMYWYQQKSSQAPKLLFHYYDKDFNNEADTPDNFQSRRPNTSFCFLDIRSPGLGDTAMYLCATSREGLAGGSQFFGPGTRLTVL.

The CDR3 DNA follows: TGTGCCAGCAGCCAACGGGGAAAAGAGACCCAGTACTTC. This sequence encodes CASSQRGKETQYF. This chain connects TRBV14 to TRBJ2-5; tentative D call: TRBD2 (5 bases). Germline CDR1 and CDR2: SGHDN and FVKESK. The CDR3 sequence is 13 residues long. The ends were cut back, 2 bases at V and 3 bases at J, with 7 bases in the middle. Drawing the rest from reference TRBV14 and TRBJ2-5, the complete variable domain is EAGVTQFPSHSVIEKGQTVTLRCDPISGHDNLYWYRRVMGKEIKFLLHFVKESKQDESGMPNNRFLAERTGGTYSTLKVQPAELEDSGVYFCASSQRGKETQYFGPGTRLLVL.

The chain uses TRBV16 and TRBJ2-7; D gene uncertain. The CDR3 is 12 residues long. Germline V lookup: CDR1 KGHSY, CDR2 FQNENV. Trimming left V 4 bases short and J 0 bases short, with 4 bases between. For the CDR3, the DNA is TGTGCCAGCAGCCCATACTCCTACGAGCAGTACTTC. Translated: CASSPYSYEQYF. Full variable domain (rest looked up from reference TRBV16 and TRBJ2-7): GEEVAQTPKHLVRGEGQKAKLYCAPIKGHSYVFWYQQVLKNEFKFLISFQNENVFDETGMPKERFSAKCLPNSPCSLEIQATKLEDSAVYFCASSPYSYEQYFGPGTRLTVT.

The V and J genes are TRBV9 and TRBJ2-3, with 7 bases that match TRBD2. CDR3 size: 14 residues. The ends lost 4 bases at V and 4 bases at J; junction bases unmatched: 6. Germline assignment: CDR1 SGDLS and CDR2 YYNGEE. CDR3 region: CASSSRLAADTQYF. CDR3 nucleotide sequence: TGTGCCAGCAGCTCGAGACTAGCTGCAGATACGCAGTATTTT. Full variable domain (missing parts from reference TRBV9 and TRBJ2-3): DSGVTQTPKHLITATGQRVTLRCSPRSGDLSVYWYQQSLDQGLQFLIQYYNGEERAKGNILERFSAQQFPDLHSELNLSSLELGDSALYFCASSSRLAADTQYFGPGTRLTVL.

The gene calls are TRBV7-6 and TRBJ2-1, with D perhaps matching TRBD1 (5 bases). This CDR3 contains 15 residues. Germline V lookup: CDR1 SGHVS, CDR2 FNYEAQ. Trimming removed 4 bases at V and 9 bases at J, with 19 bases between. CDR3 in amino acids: CASSSSTGPFIEQFF. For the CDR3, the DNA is TGTGCCAGCAGCTCGTCAACAGGCCCCTTTATTGAGCAGTTCTTC.

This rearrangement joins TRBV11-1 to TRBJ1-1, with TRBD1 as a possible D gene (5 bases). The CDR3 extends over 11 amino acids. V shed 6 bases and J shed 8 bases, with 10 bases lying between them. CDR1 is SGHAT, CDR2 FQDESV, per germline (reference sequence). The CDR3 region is CASRGRVEAFF. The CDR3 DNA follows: TGTGCCAGCAGGGGGCGCGTGGAAGCTTTCTTT.

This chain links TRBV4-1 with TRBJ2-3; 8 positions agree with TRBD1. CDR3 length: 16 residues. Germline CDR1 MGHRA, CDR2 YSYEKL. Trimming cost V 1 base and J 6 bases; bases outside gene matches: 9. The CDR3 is CASSQVEQGARDTQYF. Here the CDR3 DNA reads TGCGCCAGCAGCCAAGTCGAGCAGGGGGCCAGGGATACGCAGTATTTT.

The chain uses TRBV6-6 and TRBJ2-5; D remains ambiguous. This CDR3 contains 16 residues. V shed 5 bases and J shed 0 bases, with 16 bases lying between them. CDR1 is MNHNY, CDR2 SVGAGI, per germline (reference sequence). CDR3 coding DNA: TGTGCCAGCAGTCCGAGAGGCTTGACTTACCAAGAGACCCAGTACTTC. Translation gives CASSPRGLTYQETQYF.

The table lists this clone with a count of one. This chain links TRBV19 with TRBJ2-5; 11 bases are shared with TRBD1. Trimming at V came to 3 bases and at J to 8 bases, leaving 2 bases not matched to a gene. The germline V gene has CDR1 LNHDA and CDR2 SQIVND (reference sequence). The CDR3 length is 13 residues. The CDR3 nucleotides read TGTGCCAGTAGTATCGGGACAGGGGGAACCCAGTACTTC. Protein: CASSIGTGGTQYF.

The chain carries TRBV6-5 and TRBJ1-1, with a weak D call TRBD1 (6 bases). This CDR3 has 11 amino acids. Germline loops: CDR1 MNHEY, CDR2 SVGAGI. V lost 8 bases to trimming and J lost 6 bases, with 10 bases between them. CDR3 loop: CASLQGSEAFF. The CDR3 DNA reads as TGTGCCAGCCTACAGGGTTCTGAAGCTTTCTTT.

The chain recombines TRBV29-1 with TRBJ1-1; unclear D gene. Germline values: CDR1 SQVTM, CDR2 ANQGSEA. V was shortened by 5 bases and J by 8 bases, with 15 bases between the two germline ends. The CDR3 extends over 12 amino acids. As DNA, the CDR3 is TGCAGCGTTTCCACGGGTTTCTCCGAAGCTTTCTTT. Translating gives CSVSTGFSEAFF. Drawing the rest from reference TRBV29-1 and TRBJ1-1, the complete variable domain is SAVISQKPSRDICQRGTSLTIQCQVDSQVTMMFWYRQQPGQSLTLIATANQGSEATYESGFVIDKFPISRPNLTFSTLTVSNMSPEDSSIYLCSVSTGFSEAFFGQGTRLTVV.

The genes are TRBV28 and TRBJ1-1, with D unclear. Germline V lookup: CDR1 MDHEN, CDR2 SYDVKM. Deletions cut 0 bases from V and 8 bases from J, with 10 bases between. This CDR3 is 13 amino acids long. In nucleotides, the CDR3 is TGTGCCAGCAGTTTATGGGTGGAGCAAGAAGCTTTCTTT. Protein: CASSLWVEQEAFF.

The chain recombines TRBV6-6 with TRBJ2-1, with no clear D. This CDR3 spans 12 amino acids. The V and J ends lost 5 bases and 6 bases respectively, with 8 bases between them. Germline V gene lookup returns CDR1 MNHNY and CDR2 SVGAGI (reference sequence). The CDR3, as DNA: TGTGCCAGCAGTCGCCCGCGCAATGAGCAGTTCTTC. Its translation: CASSRPRNEQFF.

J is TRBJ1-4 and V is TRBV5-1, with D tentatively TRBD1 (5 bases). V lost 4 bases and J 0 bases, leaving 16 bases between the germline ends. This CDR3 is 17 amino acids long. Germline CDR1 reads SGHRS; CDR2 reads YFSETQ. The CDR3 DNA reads TGCGCCAGCAGCGTGGAGGGGCCCCCGGCAACTAATGAAAAACTGTTTTTT. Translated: CASSVEGPPATNEKLFF.